This TCR beta chain was obtained from a study of OX40 agonist ivuxolimab in advanced cancers. Study-wide context: The costimulatory receptor OX40 (CD134) was targeted by ivuxolimab, a fully human IgG2 agonistic monoclonal antibody. Intravenous ivuxolimab was administered to patients every 2 weeks at six dose levels: 0.01, 0.1, 0.3, 1.5, 3 and 10 mg/kg. Of the approximately 54 dose-escalation patients, hepatocellular carcinoma was present in around 20, melanoma in around 15, renal cell carcinoma in 9 and head and neck cancer in 9. The dose-escalation cohort was 82.7% male with a mean age of approximately 60 years, ranging from about 20 to 80. Patients were allowed to have had prior anti-PD-1, anti-PD-L1 or anti-CTLA-4 therapy, and approximately 40% of the dose-escalation patients had previously received checkpoint inhibitors. Partial responses were achieved by three dose-escalation patients, of whom one had hepatocellular carcinoma and two had cutaneous melanoma. The purpose of peripheral TCRbeta sequencing was to test whether ivuxolimab changed TCR sequence diversity and led to clonal T-cell expansion. The paper describes the monotherapy dose-escalation part (N = 52 patients) of the phase I trial of ivuxolimab. General study outcomes and caveats: Low levels of normalized T-cell clonal expansion were also seen in some patients who did not respond. Antigen specificity was not determined for the clonally expanded peripheral T cells. After ivuxolimab, CD8+ T cells had more expanded clones than CD4+ T cells on average. In the 0.1-3.0 mg/kg groups, partial responders had among the lowest normalized peripheral clonal expansion, particularly in CD8+ T cells. At doses of 0.1 to 3.0 mg/kg, clonal expansion of both CD4+ and CD8+ T cells in blood was seen between baseline and week 6.

Looking up the germline V gene (reference sequence) yields CDR1 GTSNPN and CDR2 SVGIG. From the cysteine up to the phenylalanine, the CDR3 has a length of 14 residues. The retained sequence is limited to the CDR3, 42 bases, with the frame set at the first base. V lost 4 bases and J lost 3 bases, and the count of bases not matched to a germline gene is 5. For sequencing of the TCRbeta CDR3 region, genomic DNA was extracted from the sorted cells. TCRbeta CDR3 regions were sequenced using the immunoSEQ Assay. In TCRdb, the immuneACCESS table is reduced to in-frame sequences with V and J assigned. These tables do not hold every clone; where another copy was compared, an unresolved V gene accounts for under half, and the others remain unexplained. For this sample the table gives under 80,000 clones, of which about 86% were detected only once. Approximately 8% of the sample is held by the ten biggest clonotypes.

The trial excluded patients who had a history of autoimmune disease or were on systemic immunosuppression. Peripheral blood for TCR sequencing was drawn from every dose cohort at baseline, at cycle 4 day 1 and at cycle 7 day 1. Samples came from an open-label, multicenter, first-in-human phase I dose-escalation trial of ivuxolimab. Adults with locally advanced or metastatic head and neck squamous cell, hepatocellular, melanoma or renal cell carcinoma were enrolled in the trial. Before TCR sequencing, CD4+ and CD8+ T cells were separately sorted from peripheral blood. To note about this clone: It lacks a known antigen. Base qualities are not provided; no much larger clone lies one nucleotide away.

The V gene is TRBV30 and the J gene is TRBJ2-3, with TRBD2 matching 9 junction bases. Specimen: CD4+ or CD8+ T cells sorted from blood, collected in a trial of the OX40 agonist ivuxolimab. This receptor was identified in an adult with an advanced solid tumor such as melanoma, head and neck, liver or kidney cancer. The DNA reads as follows: TGTGCCTGGACGATAGCGGGGGTAACAGATACGCAGTATTTT. Translation gives CAWTIAGVTDTQYF.